These 25 T cell receptor beta chains share one sample of origin, sequenced in a study of immune cell composition in non-small cell lung cancer. This table comes from immunoSEQ multiplex PCR, and its TCRdb copy is limited to in-frame clones, with some not included. The profile covers approximately 3,800 clones, with over 70% appearing a single time and 25% to 35% taken by the ten largest. Sequencing used lung tumor tissue. These receptors were collected from a human donor with non-small cell lung cancer.

This clone was counted once. J is TRBJ2-7 and V is TRBV19, with 8 bases that match TRBD1. V shed 5 bases, J shed 0 bases, and the junction held 6 bases outside the gene matches. The length of the CDR3 is 15 residues. CDR1 and CDR2 from the germline V gene are LNHDA and SQIVND (reference sequence). CDR3 loop: CASSDRTGRSYEQYF. In nucleotides, the CDR3 is TGTGCCAGTAGTGACAGGACAGGGCGCTCCTACGAGCAGTACTTC.

V usage is TRBV28 and J usage is TRBJ2-7; D gene unclear. This CDR3 spans 14 amino acids. V dropped 3 bases and J dropped 4 bases, with 13 bases sitting between them. Germline V gene sequence: CDR1 MDHEN, CDR2 SYDVKM. As DNA, the CDR3 is TGTGCCAGCAGTTTGAACAGAAAGATGTACGAGCAGTACTTC. Amino acid sequence: CASSLNRKMYEQYF.

This rearrangement joins TRBV7-6 to TRBJ2-7; D ambiguous. The germline V gene encodes CDR1 SGHVS and CDR2 FNYEAQ. Trimming stripped 1 base from V and 2 bases from J, with 6 bases between. The CDR3 is made up of 13 amino acids. CDR3 loop: CASSLGSAYEQYF. The CDR3 nucleotides are TGTGCCAGCAGCTTAGGATCAGCCTACGAGCAGTACTTC.

The chain recombines TRBV7-9 with TRBJ1-1; 7 positions match TRBD1. Trimming removed 5 bases from V and 0 bases from J; junction bases left unmatched: 6. Germline assignment: CDR1 SEHNR and CDR2 FQNEAQ (reference sequence). CDR3 length: 15 amino acids. The chain's CDR3 is CASSGAGTVNTEAFF. CDR3 sequence (DNA): TGTGCCAGCAGCGGGGCCGGGACAGTGAACACTGAAGCTTTCTTT.

The J gene is TRBJ1-3, the V gene TRBV7-2; D gene ambiguous. V lost 4 bases and J 2 bases, leaving 18 bases between the germline ends. This CDR3 comprises 17 residues. CDR1 is SGHTA and CDR2 is FQGNSA in the germline V gene. The CDR3 bases are TGTGCCAGCAGCTCTTCGTCAGCCAGGTCAACTGGAAACACCATATATTTT. Translating gives CASSSSSARSTGNTIYF.

The genes are TRBV7-9 and TRBJ2-3, with 10 bases fitting TRBD2. Germline trimming cut 4 bases from V and 2 bases from J; bases unmatched to any gene: 15. The CDR3 is 19 amino acids. The germline V gene encodes CDR1 SEHNR and CDR2 FQNEAQ (reference sequence). Written as DNA, the CDR3 is TGTGCCAGCAGCTCCCCGAGACAAGCGGGAGGGCAATACACAGATACGCAGTATTTT. Amino acid sequence: CASSSPRQAGGQYTDTQYF.

V is TRBV7-6 and J is TRBJ2-3; 16 bases are shared with TRBD2. Trimming at V came to 4 bases and at J to 6 bases, leaving 4 bases not matched to a gene. Germline CDR1 SGHVS, CDR2 FNYEAQ. CDR3 length: 16 amino acids. CDR3 residues: CASSSTGLAGGDTQYF. The CDR3 DNA follows: TGTGCCAGCAGCTCGACGGGACTAGCGGGAGGGGATACGCAGTATTTT.

This rearrangement joins TRBV5-5 to TRBJ1-4; a possible D gene is TRBD1 (5 bases). CDR3 size: 15 residues. Trimming cost V 0 bases and J 7 bases, with 13 bases left between them. The germline V gene has CDR1 SGHKS and CDR2 YYEKEE (reference sequence). CDR3 loop: CASSLESGRSEKLFF. The CDR3 DNA reads TGTGCCAGCAGCTTGGAATCAGGGAGGAGTGAAAAACTGTTTTTT.

V usage is TRBV9 and J usage is TRBJ2-2; 8 bases map to TRBD2. The J segment lost 6 bases and the V segment lost 4 bases, leaving 8 bases of the junction unmatched. This CDR3 region has 15 residues. Germline V lookup: CDR1 SGDLS, CDR2 YYNGEE. CDR3 loop: CASSTGTRFSGELFF. DNA for the CDR3: TGTGCCAGCAGCACCGGGACTAGGTTTTCCGGGGAGCTGTTTTTT. The whole variable domain, remainder taken from reference TRBV9 and TRBJ2-2, is DSGVTQTPKHLITATGQRVTLRCSPRSGDLSVYWYQQSLDQGLQFLIQYYNGEERAKGNILERFSAQQFPDLHSELNLSSLELGDSALYFCASSTGTRFSGELFFGEGSRLTVL.

The chain is built from TRBV6-6 and TRBJ1-1; weak D call: TRBD1 (6 bases). The CDR3 has 14 residues. V gave up 2 bases and J gave up 5 bases, with 12 bases separating them. Germline CDR1 is MNHNY and CDR2 is SVGAGI (reference sequence). This CDR3 reads CASSYDRRNTEAFF. The CDR3 DNA sequence: TGTGCCAGCAGTTACGACAGGAGAAATACTGAAGCTTTCTTT.

This chain links TRBV4-3 with TRBJ2-6; D gene uncertain. V lost 1 base and J lost 1, with 11 bases in between. The CDR3 consists of 17 residues. CDR1 is LGHNA, CDR2 YSLEER, per germline. CDR3 protein: CASSQVQMVSGANVLTF. The CDR3 DNA reads TGCGCCAGCAGCCAAGTTCAGATGGTGTCTGGGGCCAACGTCCTGACTTTC.

The chain employs TRBV10-2 and TRBJ1-3; no firm D call. Germline CDR1 WSHSY, CDR2 SAAADI. V gave up 4 bases and J gave up 0 bases, with 7 bases separating them. The CDR3 runs to 14 residues. DNA for the CDR3: TGCGCCAGCAGTGTGGCAGGCTCTGGAAACACCATATATTTT. The encoded protein is CASSVAGSGNTIYF.

The chain has TRBV19 and TRBJ2-2; 12 nucleotides align to TRBD2. The CDR3 has 16 residues. Losses at the gene ends were 8 bases for V and 7 bases for J; bases not matched to a gene: 11. CDR1 and CDR2 from the germline V gene are LNHDA and SQIVND (reference sequence). CDR3 bases: TGTGCCAGTTCCCTGACTAGCGGGAGTAGGGACGGGGAGCTGTTTTTT. As protein: CASSLTSGSRDGELFF.

This clone was counted between two and nine times. The rearrangement joins TRBV5-6 to TRBJ1-5; no firm D call. This CDR3 spans 14 amino acids. Germline CDR1 and CDR2: SGHDT and YYEEEE. The germline V and J ends were trimmed by 4 bases and 0 bases, with 8 bases remaining between them. CDR3 nucleotide sequence: TGTGCCAGCAGCCGCGCCCTTAGCAATCAGCCCCAGCATTTT. The encoded protein is CASSRALSNQPQHF.

The rearrangement links TRBV29-1 to TRBJ2-1; D may be TRBD2 (6 bases). Germline V lookup: CDR1 SQVTM, CDR2 ANQGSEA. V was shortened by 7 bases and J by 7 bases, with 8 bases between the two germline ends. This CDR3 is built from 10 residues. CDR3 loop: CSGGDNEQFF. The DNA for the CDR3 is TGCAGCGGGGGGGATAATGAGCAGTTCTTC.

The chain recombines TRBV18 with TRBJ2-1; 7 positions match TRBD1. V was clipped by 0 bases and J by 10 bases; unmatched bases: 9. CDR3 size: 15 residues. Germline V gives CDR1 KGHSH, CDR2 LQKENI. CDR3 nucleotide sequence: TGTGCCAGCTCACCACCTGGGACAGCCCGCGGGGAGCAGTTCTTC. This codes for CASSPPGTARGEQFF.

The genes are TRBV5-1 and TRBJ2-6; TRBD1 matches 9 bases. Trimming cost V 6 bases and J 0 bases; bases outside gene matches: 10. Looked up from germline, CDR1 is SGHRS and CDR2 is YFSETQ. The CDR3 is made up of 18 amino acids. CDR3 DNA sequence: TGCGCCAGCACCACTCGAGGGGACAGGGTCTCTGGGGCCAACGTCCTGACTTTC. Protein: CASTTRGDRVSGANVLTF.

The rearrangement uses TRBV19 and TRBJ2-2, with no clear D. The CDR3 is made up of 11 amino acids. From germline, CDR1 is LNHDA and CDR2 SQIVND (reference sequence). The germline V and J ends were trimmed by 6 bases and 8 bases, with 7 bases remaining between them. The chain's CDR3 is CASSPPGELFF. CDR3 DNA sequence: TGTGCCAGTAGCCCCCCAGGGGAGCTGTTTTTT.

V gene TRBV28 combines with J gene TRBJ2-1, with 9 bases that match TRBD2. The CDR3 extends over 15 amino acids. Looked up from germline, CDR1 is MDHEN and CDR2 is SYDVKM. J lost 6 bases, V lost 4 bases, and 7 bases had no gene match. CDR3 DNA: TGTGCCAGCAGTTCCAGAAAGCGGGAGGCCAATGAGCAGTTCTTC. Translation: CASSSRKREANEQFF.

This chain links TRBV27 with TRBJ1-1, with 10 bases matching TRBD1. The CDR3 spans 16 residues. Germline lookup yields CDR1 MNHEY and CDR2 SMNVEV (reference sequence). Trimming took 6 bases from V and 3 from J; bases not matched to a gene: 10. The CDR3 sequence: CASRRYRGQGYTEAFF. The CDR3 DNA reads TGTGCCAGCAGACGATACAGGGGACAGGGGTACACTGAAGCTTTCTTT.

V gene TRBV5-1 combines with J gene TRBJ2-3; TRBD2 aligns across 8 bases. Trimming at V came to 1 base and at J to 4 bases, leaving 11 bases not matched to a gene. Germline CDR1 SGHRS, CDR2 YFSETQ. There are 17 residues in the CDR3. The CDR3 DNA reads as TGCGCCAGCAGCTTGTGGGCCAGCGGGAGTGGAGCAGATACGCAGTATTTT. It specifies CASSLWASGSGADTQYF.

The chain joins TRBV5-4 to TRBJ2-1, with 10 bases aligning to TRBD2. Trimming removed 5 bases from V and 10 bases from J; junction bases left unmatched: 6. Germline V gives CDR1 SGHNT, CDR2 YYREEE (reference sequence). The CDR3 runs to 13 residues. The chain's CDR3 is CASSPAGGGEQFF. CDR3 DNA sequence: TGTGCCAGCAGTCCAGCGGGAGGGGGGGAGCAGTTCTTC. Supplemented by reference TRBV5-4 and TRBJ2-1, the full variable domain reads ETGVTQSPTHLIKTRGQQVTLRCSSQSGHNTVSWYQQALGQGPQFIFQYYREEENGRGNFPPRFSGLQFPNYSSELNVNALELDDSALYLCASSPAGGGEQFFGPGTRLTVL.

The J gene is TRBJ2-5, the V gene TRBV6-4; D gene ambiguous. The V and J ends lost 3 bases and 7 bases respectively, with 15 bases between them. CDR1 MRHNA and CDR2 SNTAGT come from the germline V gene. The CDR3 covers 14 residues. The CDR3 here is CASSETGSGGTQYF. The CDR3 nucleotides read TGTGCCAGCAGTGAAACTGGTTCGGGTGGGACCCAGTACTTC.

The rearrangement uses TRBV7-2 and TRBJ1-2; 8 nucleotides agree with TRBD1. The CDR3 sequence is 14 residues long. The trim removed 4 bases at V and 4 bases at J, leaving 5 bases unmatched. In germline, CDR1 is SGHTA, CDR2 FQGNSA. CDR3 bases: TGTGCCAGCAGCTCATCAGGGGGCGTCTATGGCTACACCTTC. This encodes CASSSSGGVYGYTF.

The J gene is TRBJ1-1, the V gene TRBV6-4, with a tentative D call TRBD1 (6 bases). Trimming removed 0 bases at V and 5 bases at J, with 7 bases between. The CDR3 runs to 13 residues. Germline assignment: CDR1 MRHNA and CDR2 SNTAGT. The CDR3 bases are TGTGCCAGCAGTGACTCAGGGGGAACTGAAGCTTTCTTT. As protein: CASSDSGGTEAFF.